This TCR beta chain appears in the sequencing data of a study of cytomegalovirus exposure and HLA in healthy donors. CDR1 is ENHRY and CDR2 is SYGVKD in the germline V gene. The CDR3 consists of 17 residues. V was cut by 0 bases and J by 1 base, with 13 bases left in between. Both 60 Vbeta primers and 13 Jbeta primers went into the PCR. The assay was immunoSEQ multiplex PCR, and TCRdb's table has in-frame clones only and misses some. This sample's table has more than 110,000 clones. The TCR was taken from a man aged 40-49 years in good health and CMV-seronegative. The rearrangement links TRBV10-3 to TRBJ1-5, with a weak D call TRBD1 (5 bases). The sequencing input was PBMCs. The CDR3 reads CAISESNLGGSNQPQHF. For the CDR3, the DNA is TGTGCCATCAGTGAGTCGAATCTCGGGGGGAGCAATCAGCCCCAGCATTTT.